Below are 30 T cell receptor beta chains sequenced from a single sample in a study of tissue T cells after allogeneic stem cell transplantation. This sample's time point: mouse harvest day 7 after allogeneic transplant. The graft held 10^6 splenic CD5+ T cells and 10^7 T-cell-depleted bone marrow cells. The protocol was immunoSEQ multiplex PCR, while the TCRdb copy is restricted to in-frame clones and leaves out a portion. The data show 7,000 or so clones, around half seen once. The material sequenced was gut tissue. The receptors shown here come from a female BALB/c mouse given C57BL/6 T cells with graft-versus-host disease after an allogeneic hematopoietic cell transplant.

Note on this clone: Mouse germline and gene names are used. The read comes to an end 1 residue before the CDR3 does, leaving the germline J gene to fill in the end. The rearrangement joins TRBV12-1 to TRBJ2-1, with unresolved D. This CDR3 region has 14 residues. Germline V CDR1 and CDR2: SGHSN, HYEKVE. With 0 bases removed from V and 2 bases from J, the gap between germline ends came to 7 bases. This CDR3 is CASSLHPDYAEQFF. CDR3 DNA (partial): TGTGCCAGCTCTCTCCACCCAGACTATGCTGAGCAGTTC.

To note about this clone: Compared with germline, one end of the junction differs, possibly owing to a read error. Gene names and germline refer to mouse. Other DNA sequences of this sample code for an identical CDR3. The CDR3 here is CASSLDLSQNTLYF. Incomplete CDR3 DNA: TGTGCAAGCAGTTTAGATTTGAGTCAAAACACCTTGTAC. The chain uses TRBV16 and TRBJ2-4; no clear D gene. The read ends 1 residue before the CDR3 terminus; that terminus is restored from the germline J gene. The germline CDR1 and CDR2 sequences are SGHSA and FRNQAP. The CDR3 is 14 amino acids.

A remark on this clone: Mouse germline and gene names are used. Here the CDR3 reads CASSSTGGPGQLYF. The sequenced part of the CDR3 DNA is TGTGCCAGCAGCTCGACTGGGGGGCCCGGGCAGCTCTAC. V is TRBV4 and J is TRBJ2-2, with 10 bases that match TRBD2. Read sequence stops 1 residue before the CDR3 end, and the germline J gene provides the missing end. This CDR3 comprises 14 residues. Germline V lookup: CDR1 LGHDT, CDR2 YNNKQL (reference sequence). Trimming cost V 4 bases and J 6 bases; bases outside gene matches: 2.

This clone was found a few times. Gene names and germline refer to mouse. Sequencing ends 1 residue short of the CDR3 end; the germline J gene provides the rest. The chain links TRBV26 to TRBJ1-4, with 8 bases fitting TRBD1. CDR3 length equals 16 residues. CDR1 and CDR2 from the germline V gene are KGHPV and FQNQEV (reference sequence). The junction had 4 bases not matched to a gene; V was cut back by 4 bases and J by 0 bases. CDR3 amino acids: CASSRTGGISNERLFF. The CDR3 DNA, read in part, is TGTGCCAGCAGTCGCACAGGGGGGATTTCCAACGAAAGATTATTT.

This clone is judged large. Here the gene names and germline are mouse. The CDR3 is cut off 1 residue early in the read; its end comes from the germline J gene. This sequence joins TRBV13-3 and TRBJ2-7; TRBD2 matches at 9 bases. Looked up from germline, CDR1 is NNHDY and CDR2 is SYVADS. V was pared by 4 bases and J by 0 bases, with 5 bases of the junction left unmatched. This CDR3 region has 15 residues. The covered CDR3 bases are TGTGCCAGCAGTACCACTGGGGGGAGCTCCTATGAACAGTAC. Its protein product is CASSTTGGSSYEQY. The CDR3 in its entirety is CASSTTGGSSYEQYF.

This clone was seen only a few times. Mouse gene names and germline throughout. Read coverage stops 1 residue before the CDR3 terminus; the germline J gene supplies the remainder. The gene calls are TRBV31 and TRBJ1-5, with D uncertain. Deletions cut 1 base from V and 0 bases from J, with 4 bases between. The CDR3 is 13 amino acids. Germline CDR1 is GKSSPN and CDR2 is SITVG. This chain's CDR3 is CAWSQVNNQAPLF. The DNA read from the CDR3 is TGTGCCTGGAGTCAAGTTAACAACCAGGCTCCGCTT.

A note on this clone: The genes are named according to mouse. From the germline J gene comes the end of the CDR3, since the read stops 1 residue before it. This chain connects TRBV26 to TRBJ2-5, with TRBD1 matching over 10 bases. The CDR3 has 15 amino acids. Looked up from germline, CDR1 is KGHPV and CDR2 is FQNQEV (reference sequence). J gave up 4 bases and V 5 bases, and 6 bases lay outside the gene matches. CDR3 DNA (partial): TGTGCCAGCAGTTATTTGACAGGGGGCAAAGACACCCAGTAC. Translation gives CASSYLTGGKDTQY. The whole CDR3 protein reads CASSYLTGGKDTQYF.

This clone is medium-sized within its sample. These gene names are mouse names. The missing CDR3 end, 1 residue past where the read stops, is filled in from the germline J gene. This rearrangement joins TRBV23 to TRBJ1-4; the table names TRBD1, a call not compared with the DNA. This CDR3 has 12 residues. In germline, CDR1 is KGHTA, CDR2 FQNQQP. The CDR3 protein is CSSSPVNERLFF. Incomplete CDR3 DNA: TGCTCCAGCAGTCCAGTCAACGAAAGATTATTT.

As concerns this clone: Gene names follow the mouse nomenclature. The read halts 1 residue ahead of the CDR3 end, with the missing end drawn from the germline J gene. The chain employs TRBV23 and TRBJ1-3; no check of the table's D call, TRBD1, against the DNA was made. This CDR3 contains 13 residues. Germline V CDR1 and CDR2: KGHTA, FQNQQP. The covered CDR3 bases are TGCTCCAGCAGTCAACGGACAGGGAATACGCTCTAT. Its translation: CSSSQRTGNTLY. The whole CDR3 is CSSSQRTGNTLYF.

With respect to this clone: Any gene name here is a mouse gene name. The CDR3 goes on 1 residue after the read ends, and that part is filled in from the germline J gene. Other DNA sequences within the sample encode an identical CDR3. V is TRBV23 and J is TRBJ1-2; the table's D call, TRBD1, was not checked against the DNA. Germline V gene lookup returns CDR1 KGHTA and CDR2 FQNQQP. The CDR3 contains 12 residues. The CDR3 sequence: CSSSRQNSDYTF. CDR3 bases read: TGCTCCAGCAGCCGACAGAACTCCGACTACACC.

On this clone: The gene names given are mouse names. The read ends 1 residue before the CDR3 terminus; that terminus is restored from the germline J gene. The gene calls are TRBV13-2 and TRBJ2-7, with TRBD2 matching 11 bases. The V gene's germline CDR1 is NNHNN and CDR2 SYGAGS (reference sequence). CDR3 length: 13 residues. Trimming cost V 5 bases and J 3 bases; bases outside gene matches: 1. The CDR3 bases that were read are TGTGCCAGCGGGGGACTGGGGGTCTATGAACAGTAC. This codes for CASGGLGVYEQY. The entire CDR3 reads CASGGLGVYEQYF.

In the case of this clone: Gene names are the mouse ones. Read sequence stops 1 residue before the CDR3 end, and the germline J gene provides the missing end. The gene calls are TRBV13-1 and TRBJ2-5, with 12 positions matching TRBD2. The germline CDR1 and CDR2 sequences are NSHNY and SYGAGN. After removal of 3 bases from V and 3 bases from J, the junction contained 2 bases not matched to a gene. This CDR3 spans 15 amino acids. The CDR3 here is CASSGTGGGQDTQYF. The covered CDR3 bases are TGTGCCAGCAGTGGGACTGGGGGGGGTCAAGACACCCAGTAC.

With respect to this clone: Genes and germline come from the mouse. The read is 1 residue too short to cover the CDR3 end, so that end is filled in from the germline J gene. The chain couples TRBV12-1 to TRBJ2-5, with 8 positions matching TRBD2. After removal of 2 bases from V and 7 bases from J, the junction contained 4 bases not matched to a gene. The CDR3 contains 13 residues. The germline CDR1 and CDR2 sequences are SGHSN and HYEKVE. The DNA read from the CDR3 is TGTGCCAGCTCTCGAGGGGGGGGCCACACCCAGTAC. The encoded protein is CASSRGGGHTQY. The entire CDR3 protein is CASSRGGGHTQYF.

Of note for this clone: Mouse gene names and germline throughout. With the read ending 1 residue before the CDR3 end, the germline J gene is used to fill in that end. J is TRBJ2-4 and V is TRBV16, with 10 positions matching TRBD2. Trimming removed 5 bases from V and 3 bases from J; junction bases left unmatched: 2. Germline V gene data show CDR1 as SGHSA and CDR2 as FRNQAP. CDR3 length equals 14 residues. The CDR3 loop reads CASSETGGQNTLYF. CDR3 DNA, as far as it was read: TGTGCAAGCAGCGAGACTGGGGGGCAAAACACCTTGTAC.

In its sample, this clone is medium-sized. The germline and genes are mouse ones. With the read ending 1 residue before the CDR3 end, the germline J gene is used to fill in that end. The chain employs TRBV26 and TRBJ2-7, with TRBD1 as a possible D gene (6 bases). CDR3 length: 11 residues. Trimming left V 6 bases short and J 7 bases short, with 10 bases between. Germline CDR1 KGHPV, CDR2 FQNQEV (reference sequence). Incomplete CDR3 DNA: TGTGCCAGCAGCCAGGGGTTCGAACAGTAC. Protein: CASSQGFEQY. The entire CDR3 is CASSQGFEQYF.

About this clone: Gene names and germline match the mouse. Partial CDR3 DNA: TGCACCTGCAGTGCCGGGGTCTCGGGAGACACCCAGTAC. Protein product: CTCSAGVSGDTQY. The CDR3 reads in full as CTCSAGVSGDTQYF. The chain combines TRBV1 with TRBJ2-5, with D unresolved. From the germline J gene comes the end of the CDR3, since the read stops 1 residue before it. CDR3 size: 14 residues. V gave up 3 bases and J gave up 5 bases, with 12 bases separating them. From germline, CDR1 is NSQYPW and CDR2 LRSPGD (reference sequence). The whole variable domain, remainder taken from reference TRBV1 and TRBJ2-5, is VTLLEQNPRWRLVPRGQAVNLRCILKNSQYPWMSWYQQDLQKQLQWLFTLRSPGDKEVKSLPGADYLATRVTDTELRLQVANMSQGRTLYCTCSAGVSGDTQYFGPGTRLLVL.

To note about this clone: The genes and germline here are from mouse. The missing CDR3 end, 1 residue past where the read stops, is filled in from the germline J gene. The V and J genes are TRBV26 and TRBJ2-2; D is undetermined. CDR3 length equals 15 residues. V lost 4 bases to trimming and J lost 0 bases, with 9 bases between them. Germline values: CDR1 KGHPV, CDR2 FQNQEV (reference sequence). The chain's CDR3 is CASSRQNANTGQLYF. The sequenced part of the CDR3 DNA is TGTGCCAGCAGTCGACAAAATGCAAACACCGGGCAGCTCTAC.

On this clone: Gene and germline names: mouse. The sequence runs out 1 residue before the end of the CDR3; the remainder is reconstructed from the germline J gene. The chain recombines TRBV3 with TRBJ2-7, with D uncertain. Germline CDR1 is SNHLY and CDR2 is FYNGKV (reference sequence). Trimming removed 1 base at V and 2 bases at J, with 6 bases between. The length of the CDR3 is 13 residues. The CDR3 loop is CASSLEQTYEQYF. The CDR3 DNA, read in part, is TGTGCCAGCAGCTTAGAGCAAACCTATGAACAGTAC.

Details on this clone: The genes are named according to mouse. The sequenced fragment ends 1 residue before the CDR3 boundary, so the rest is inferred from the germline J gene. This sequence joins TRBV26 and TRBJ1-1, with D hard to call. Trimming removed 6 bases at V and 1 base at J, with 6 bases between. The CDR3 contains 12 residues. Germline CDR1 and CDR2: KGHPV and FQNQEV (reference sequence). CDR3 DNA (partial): TGTGCCAGCAGACAGATGAACACAGAAGTCTTC. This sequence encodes CASRQMNTEVF. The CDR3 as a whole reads CASRQMNTEVFF.

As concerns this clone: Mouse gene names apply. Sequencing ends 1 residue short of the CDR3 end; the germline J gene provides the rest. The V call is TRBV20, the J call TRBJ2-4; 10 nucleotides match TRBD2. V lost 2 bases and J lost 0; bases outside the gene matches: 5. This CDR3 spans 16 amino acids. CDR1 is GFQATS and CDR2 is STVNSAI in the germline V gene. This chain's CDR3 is CGARRGLGTSQNTLYF. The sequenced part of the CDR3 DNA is TGTGGTGCTAGGAGGGGACTGGGGACTAGTCAAAACACCTTGTAC.

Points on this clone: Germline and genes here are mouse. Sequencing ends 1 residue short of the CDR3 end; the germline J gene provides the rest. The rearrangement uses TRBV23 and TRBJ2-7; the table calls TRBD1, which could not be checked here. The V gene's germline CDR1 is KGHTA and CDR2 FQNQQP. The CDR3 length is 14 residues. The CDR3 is CSSSPWDNSYEQYF. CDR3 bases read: TGCTCCAGCAGTCCCTGGGACAACTCCTATGAACAGTAC. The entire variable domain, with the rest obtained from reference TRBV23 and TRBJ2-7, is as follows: DAAVTQKPRYLIKMKGQEAEMKCIPEKGHTAVFWYQQKQSKELKFLIYFQNQQPLDQIDMVKERFSAVCPSSSLCSLGIRTCEAEDSALYLCSSSPWDNSYEQYFGPGTRLTVL.

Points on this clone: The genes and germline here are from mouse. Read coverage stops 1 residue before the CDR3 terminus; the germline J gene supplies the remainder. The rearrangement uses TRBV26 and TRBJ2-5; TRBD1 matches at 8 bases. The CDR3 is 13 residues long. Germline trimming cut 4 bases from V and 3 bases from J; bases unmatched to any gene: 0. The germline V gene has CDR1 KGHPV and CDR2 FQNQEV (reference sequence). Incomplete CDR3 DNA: TGTGCCAGCAGTCGACAGGGGCAAGACACCCAGTAC. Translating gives CASSRQGQDTQY. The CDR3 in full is CASSRQGQDTQYF.

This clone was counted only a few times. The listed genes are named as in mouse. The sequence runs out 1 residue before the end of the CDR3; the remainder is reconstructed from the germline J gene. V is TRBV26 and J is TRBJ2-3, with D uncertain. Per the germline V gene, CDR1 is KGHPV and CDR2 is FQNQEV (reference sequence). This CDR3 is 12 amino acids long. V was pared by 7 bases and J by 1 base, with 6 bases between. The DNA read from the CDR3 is TGTGCCAGCAATCCGGGTGCAGAAACGCTGTAT. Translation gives CASNPGAETLY. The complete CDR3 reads CASNPGAETLYF.

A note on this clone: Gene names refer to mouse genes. The part of the CDR3 DNA that was read is TGTGCCAGCAGTCTGGGGGCAAACACAGAAGTCTTC. This codes for CASSLGANTEVF. Given in full, the CDR3 is CASSLGANTEVFF. This chain connects TRBV26 to TRBJ1-1, with D unresolved. The CDR3 extends 1 residue past the end of the read, so its final part is completed from the germline J gene. Trimming stripped 2 bases from V and 0 bases from J, with 4 bases between. Per the germline V gene, CDR1 is KGHPV and CDR2 is FQNQEV (reference sequence). The CDR3 contains 13 residues.

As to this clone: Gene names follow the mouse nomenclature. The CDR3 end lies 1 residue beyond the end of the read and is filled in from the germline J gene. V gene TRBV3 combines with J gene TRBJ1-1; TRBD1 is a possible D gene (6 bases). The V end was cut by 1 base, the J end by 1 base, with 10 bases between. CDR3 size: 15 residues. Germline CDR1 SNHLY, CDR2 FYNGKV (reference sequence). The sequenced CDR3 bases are TGTGCCAGCAGCTTAGTGGGGGCGCGAAACACAGAAGTCTTC. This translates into CASSLVGARNTEVF. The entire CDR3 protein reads CASSLVGARNTEVFF.

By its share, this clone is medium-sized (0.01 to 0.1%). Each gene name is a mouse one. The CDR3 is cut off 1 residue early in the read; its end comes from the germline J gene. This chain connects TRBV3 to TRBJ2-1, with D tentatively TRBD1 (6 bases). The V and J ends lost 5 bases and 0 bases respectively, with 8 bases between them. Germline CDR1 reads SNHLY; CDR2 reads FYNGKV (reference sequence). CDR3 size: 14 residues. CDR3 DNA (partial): TGTGCCAGCAGCCAGGGGATTAACTATGCTGAGCAGTTC. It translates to CASSQGINYAEQF. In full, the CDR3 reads CASSQGINYAEQFF.

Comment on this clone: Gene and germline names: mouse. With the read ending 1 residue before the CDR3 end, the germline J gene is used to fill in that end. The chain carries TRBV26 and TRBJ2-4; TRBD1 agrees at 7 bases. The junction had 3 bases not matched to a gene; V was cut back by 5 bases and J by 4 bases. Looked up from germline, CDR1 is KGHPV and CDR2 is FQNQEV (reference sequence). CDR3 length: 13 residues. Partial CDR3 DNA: TGTGCCAGCAGTTGGACAGGAGAAAACACCTTGTAC. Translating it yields CASSWTGENTLY. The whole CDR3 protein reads CASSWTGENTLYF.

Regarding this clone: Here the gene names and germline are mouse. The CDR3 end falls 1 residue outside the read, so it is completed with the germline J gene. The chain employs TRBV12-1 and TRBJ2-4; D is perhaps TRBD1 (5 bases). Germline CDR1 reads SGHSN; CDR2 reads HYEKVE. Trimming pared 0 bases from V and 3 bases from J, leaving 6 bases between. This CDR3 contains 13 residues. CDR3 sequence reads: CASSLEGQNTLYF. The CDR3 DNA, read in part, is TGTGCCAGCTCTCTCGAGGGGCAAAACACCTTGTAC. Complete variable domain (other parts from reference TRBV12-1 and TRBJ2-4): DSGVVQSPRHIIKEKGGRSVLTCIPISGHSNVVWYQQTLGKELKFLIQHYEKVERDKGFLPSRFSVQQFDDYHSEMNMSALELEDSAMYFCASSLEGQNTLYFGAGTRLSVL.

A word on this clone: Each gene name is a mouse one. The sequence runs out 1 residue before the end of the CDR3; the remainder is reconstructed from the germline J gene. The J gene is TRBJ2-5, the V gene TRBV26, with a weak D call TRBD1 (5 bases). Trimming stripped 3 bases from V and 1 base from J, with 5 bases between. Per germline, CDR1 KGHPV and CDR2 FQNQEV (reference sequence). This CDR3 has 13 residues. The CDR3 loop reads CASSLGDQDTQYF. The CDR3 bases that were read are TGTGCCAGCAGTCTAGGGGACCAAGACACCCAGTAC.

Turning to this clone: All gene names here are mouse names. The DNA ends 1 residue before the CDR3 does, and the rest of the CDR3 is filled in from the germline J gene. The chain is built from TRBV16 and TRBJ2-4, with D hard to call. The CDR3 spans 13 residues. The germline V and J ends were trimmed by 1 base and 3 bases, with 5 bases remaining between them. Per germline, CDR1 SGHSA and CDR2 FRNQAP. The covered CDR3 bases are TGTGCAAGCAGCTTAGCCAGCCAAAACACCTTGTAC. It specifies CASSLASQNTLY. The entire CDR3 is CASSLASQNTLYF.